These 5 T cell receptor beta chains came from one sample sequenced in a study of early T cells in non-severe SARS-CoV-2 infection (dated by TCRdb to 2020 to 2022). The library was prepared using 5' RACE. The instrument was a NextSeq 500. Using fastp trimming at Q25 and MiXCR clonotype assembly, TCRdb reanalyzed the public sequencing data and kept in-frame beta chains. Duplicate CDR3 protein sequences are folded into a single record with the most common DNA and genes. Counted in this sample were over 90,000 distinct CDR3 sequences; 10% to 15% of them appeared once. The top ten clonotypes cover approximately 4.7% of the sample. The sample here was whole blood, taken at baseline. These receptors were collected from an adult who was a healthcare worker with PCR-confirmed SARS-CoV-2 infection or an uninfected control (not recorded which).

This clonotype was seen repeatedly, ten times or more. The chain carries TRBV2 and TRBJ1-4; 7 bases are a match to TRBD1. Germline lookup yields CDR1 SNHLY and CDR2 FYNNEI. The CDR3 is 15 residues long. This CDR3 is CAANPGGLTNEKLFF. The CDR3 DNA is TGTGCTGCCAATCCAGGGGGGCTAACTAATGAAAAACTGTTTTTT.

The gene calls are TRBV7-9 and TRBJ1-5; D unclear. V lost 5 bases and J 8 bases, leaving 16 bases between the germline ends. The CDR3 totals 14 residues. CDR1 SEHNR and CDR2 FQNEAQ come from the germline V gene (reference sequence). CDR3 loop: CASSRGAPGEPQHF. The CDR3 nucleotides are TGTGCCAGCAGCCGAGGTGCCCCCGGGGAGCCCCAGCATTTT.

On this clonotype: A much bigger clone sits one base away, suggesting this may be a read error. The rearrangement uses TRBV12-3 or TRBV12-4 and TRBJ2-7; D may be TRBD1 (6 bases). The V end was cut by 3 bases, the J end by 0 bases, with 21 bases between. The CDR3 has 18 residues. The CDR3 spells CASSFLKPTGPSSYEQYF. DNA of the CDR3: TGTGCCAGCAGTTTCCTTAAACCCACAGGGCCCAGCTCCTACGAGCAGTACTTC.

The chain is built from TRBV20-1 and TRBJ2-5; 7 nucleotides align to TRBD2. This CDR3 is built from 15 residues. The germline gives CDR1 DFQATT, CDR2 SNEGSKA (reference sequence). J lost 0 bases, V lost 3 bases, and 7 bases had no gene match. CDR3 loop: CSASRGAGNQETQYF. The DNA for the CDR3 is TGCAGTGCTAGCCGCGGAGCGGGGAACCAAGAGACCCAGTACTTC.

The chain's CDR3 is CASRTDSETGELFF. In nucleotides, the CDR3 is TGTGCCAGCAGGACAGACAGTGAGACCGGGGAGCTGTTTTTT. The chain combines TRBV6-5 with TRBJ2-2, with TRBD1 as a possible D gene (5 bases). Trimming shortened V by 6 bases and J by 5 bases, and 13 bases separated the two germline ends. Germline lookup yields CDR1 MNHEY and CDR2 SVGAGI. The length of the CDR3 is 14 residues.